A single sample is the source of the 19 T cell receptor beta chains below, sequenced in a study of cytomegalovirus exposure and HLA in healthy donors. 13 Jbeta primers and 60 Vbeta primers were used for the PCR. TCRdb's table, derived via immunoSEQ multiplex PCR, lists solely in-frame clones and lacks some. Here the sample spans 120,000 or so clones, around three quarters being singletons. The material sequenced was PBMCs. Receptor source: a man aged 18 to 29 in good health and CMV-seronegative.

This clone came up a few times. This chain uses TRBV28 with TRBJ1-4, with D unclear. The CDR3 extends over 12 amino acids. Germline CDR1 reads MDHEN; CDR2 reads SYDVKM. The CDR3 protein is CASRTSNEKLFF. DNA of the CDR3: TGTGCGAGTCGGACTTCTAATGAAAAACTGTTTTTT.

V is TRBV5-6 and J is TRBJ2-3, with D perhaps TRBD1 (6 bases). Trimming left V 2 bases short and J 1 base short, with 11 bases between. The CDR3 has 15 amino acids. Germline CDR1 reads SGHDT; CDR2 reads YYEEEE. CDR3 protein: CASSFPPGGTDTQYF. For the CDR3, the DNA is TGTGCCAGCAGCTTTCCCCCAGGGGGCACAGATACGCAGTATTTT. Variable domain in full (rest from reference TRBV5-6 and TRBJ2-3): DAGVTQSPTHLIKTRGQQVTLRCSPKSGHDTVSWYQQALGQGPQFIFQYYEEEERQRGNFPDRFSGHQFPNYSSELNVNALLLGDSALYLCASSFPPGGTDTQYFGPGTRLTVL.

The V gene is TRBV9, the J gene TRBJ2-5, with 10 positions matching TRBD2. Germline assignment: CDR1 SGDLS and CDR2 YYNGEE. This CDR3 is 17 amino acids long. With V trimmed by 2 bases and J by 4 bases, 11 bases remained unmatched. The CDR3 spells CASSVTVVAGGLETQYF. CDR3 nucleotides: TGTGCCAGCAGCGTGACAGTCGTAGCGGGGGGATTAGAGACCCAGTACTTC.

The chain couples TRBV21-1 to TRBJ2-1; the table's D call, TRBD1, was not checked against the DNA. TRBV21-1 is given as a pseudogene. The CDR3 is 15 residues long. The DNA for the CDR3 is TGTGCCAGCAGCCTGGACAGGGACTCCTACAATGAGCAGTTCTTC. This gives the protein CASSLDRDSYNEQFF.

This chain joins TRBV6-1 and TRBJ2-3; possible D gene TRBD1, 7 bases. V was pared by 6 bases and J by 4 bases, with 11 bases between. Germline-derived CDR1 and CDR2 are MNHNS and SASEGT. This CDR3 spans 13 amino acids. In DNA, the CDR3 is TGTGCCAGCAGGCGGGACAGCGCAGATACGCAGTATTTT. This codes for CASRRDSADTQYF.

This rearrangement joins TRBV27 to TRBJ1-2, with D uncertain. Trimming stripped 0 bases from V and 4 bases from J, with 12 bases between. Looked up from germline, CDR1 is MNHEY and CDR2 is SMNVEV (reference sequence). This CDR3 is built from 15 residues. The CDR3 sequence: CASSLSAGSFYGYTF. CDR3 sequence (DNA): TGTGCCAGCAGTTTATCGGCAGGCAGCTTCTATGGCTACACCTTC.

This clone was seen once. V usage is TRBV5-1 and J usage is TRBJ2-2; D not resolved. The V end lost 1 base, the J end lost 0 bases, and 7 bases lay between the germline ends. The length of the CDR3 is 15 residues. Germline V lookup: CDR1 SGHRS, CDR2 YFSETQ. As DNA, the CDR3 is TGCGCCAGCAGCTTGTCAGAAACGAACACCGGGGAGCTGTTTTTT. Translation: CASSLSETNTGELFF.

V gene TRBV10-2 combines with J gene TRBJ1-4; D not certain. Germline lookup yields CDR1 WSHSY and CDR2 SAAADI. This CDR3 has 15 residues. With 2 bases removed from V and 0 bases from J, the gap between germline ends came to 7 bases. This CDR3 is CASSEDTATNEKLFF. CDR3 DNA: TGCGCCAGCAGTGAGGACACTGCAACTAATGAAAAACTGTTTTTT.

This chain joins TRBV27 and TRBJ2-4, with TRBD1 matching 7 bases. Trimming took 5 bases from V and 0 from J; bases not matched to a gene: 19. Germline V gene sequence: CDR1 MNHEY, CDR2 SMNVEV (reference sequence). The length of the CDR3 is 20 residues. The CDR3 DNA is TGTGCCAGCAGTCCCCGAACAGGGGTTGGGGTTCCTAGAGCCAAAAACATTCAGTACTTC. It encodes CASSPRTGVGVPRAKNIQYF.

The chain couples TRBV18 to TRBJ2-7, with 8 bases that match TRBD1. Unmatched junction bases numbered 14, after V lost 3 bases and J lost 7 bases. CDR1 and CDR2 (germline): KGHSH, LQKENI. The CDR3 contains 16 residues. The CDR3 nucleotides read TGTGCCAGCTCACCCCCGAATGACAGGGGCGGAAGGGAGCAGTACTTC. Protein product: CASSPPNDRGGREQYF.

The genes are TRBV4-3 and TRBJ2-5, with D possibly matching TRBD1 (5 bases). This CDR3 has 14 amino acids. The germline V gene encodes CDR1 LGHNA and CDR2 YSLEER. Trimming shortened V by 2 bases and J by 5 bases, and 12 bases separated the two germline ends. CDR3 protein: CASSQQTVSETQYF. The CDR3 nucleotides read TGCGCCAGCAGCCAACAGACAGTGAGTGAGACCCAGTACTTC.

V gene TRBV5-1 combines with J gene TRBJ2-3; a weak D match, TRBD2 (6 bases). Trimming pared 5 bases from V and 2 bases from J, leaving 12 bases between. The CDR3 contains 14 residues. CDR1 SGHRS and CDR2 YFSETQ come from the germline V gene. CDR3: CASSSGGYTDTQYF. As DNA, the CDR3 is TGCGCCAGCAGTTCCGGGGGATACACAGATACGCAGTATTTT.

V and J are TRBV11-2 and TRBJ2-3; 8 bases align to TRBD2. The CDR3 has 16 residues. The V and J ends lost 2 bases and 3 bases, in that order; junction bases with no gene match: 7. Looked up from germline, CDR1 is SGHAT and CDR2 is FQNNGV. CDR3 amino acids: CASSLKREGWTDTQYF. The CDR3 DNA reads TGTGCCAGCAGCTTAAAACGGGAGGGTTGGACAGATACGCAGTATTTT.

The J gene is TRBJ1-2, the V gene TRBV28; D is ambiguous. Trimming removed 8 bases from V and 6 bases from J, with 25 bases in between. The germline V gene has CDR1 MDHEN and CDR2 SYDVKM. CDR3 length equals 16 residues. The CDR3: CASAWAGGPGKDGYTF. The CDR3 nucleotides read TGTGCCAGCGCTTGGGCGGGCGGGCCGGGGAAGGATGGCTACACCTTC.

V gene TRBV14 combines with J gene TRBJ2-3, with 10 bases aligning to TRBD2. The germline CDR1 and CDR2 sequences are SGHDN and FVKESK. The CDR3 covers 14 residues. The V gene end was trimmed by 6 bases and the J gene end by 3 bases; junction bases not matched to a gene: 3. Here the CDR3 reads CASRRAGGTDTQYF. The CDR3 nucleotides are TGTGCCAGCAGAAGAGCGGGGGGGACAGATACGCAGTATTTT. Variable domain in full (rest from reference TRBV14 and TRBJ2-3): EAGVTQFPSHSVIEKGQTVTLRCDPISGHDNLYWYRRVMGKEIKFLLHFVKESKQDESGMPNNRFLAERTGGTYSTLKVQPAELEDSGVYFCASRRAGGTDTQYFGPGTRLTVL.

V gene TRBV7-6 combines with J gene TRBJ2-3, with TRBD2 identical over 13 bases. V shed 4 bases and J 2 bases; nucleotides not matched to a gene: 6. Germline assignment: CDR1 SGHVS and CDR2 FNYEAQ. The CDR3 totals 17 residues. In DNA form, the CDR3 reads TGTGCCAGCAGCTCCCGGACTAGCGGGGGCCCCACAGATACGCAGTATTTT. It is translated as CASSSRTSGGPTDTQYF.

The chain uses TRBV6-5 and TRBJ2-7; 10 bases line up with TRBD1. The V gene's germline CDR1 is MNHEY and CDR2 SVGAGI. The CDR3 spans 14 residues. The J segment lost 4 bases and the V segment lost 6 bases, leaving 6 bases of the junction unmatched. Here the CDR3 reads CASRRDRGAYEQYF. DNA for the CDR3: TGTGCCAGCAGGCGGGACAGGGGAGCTTACGAGCAGTACTTC.

The DNA for the CDR3 is TGTGCCAGCAGCCCCTGGACAAAAAACACTGAAGCTTTCTTT. It is translated as CASSPWTKNTEAFF. The rearrangement joins TRBV14 to TRBJ1-1; D is possibly TRBD1 (5 bases). The germline V gene encodes CDR1 SGHDN and CDR2 FVKESK. Trimming shortened V by 4 bases and J by 2 bases, and 11 bases separated the two germline ends. CDR3 length: 14 amino acids.

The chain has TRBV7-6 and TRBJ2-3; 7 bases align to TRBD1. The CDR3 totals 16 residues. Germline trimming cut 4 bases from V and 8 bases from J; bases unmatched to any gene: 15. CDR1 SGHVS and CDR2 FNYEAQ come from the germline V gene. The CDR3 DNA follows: TGTGCCAGCAGCTCGGGACCCCGGGCATCAGGGGGTACGCAGTATTTT. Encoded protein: CASSSGPRASGGTQYF.